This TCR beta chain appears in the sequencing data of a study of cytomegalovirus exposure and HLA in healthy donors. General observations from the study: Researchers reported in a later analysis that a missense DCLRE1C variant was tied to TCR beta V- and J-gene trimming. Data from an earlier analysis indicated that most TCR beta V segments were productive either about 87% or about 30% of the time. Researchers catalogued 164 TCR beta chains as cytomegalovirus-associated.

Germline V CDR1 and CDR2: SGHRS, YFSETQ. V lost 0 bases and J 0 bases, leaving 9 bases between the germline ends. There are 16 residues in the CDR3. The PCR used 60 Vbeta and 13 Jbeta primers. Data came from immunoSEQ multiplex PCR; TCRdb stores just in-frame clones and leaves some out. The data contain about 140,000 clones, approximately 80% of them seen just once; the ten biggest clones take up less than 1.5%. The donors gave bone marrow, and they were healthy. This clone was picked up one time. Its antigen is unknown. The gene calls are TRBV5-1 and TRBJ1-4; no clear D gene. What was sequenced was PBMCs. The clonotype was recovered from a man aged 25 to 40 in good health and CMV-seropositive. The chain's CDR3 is CASSLANGATNEKLFF. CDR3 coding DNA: TGCGCCAGCAGCTTGGCCAACGGGGCAACTAATGAAAAACTGTTTTTT.